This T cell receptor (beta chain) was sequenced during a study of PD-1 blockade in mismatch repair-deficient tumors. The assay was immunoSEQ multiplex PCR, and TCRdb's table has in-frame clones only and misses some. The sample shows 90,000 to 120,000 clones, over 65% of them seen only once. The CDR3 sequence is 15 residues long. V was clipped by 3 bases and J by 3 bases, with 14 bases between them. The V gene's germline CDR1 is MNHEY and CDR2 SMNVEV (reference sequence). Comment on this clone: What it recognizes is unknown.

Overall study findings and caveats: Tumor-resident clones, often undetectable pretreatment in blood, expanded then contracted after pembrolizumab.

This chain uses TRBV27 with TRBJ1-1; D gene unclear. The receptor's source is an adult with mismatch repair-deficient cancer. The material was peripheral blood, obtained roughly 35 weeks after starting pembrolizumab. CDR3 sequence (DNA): TGTGCCAGCAGTTTCGGTCCCGGTGAGGACACTGAAGCTTTCTTT. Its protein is CASSFGPGEDTEAFF.